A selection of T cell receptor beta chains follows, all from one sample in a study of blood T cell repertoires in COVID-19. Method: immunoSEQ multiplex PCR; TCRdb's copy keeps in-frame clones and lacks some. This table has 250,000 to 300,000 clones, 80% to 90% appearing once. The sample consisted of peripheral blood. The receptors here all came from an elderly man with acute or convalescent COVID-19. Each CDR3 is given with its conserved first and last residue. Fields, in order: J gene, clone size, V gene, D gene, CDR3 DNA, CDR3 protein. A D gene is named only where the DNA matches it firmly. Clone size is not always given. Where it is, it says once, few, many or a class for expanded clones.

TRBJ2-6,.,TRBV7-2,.,TGTGCCAGCAGCTTGCAGGGCCTGGTTGGGGCCAACGTCCTGACTTTC,CASSLQGLVGANVLTF
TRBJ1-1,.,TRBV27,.,TGTGCCAGCAGTTTATTAGTGGGGAGGACTGAAGCTTTCTTT,CASSLLVGRTEAFF
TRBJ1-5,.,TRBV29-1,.,TGCAGCGCAGGGGAAACCAATCAGCCCCAGCATTTT,CSAGETNQPQHF
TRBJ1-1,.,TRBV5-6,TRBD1,TGTGCCAGCACCTCCGTCAGGACAGGGAGAGGAACTGAAGCTTTCTTT,CASTSVRTGRGTEAFF
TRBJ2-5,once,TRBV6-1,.,TGTGCCAGCAGTGAAACCGCCGGTGGGGGCCGGAGGGAGACCCAGTACTTC,CASSETAGGGRRETQYF
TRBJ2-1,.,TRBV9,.,TGTGCCAGCAGCCCGGGAGACAGTTACAATGAGCAGTTCTTC,CASSPGDSYNEQFF
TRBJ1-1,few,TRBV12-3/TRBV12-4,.,TGTGCCAGCACCTTGGGGGGGAGCACTGAAGCTTTCTTT,CASTLGGSTEAFF
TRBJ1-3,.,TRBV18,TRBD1,TGTGCCAGCTCACCTTTGACAGGGGGAGAAGGAAACACCATATATTTT,CASSPLTGGEGNTIYF
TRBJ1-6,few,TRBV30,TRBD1,TGTGCCTGGCGAATCCCGGGACAGGGGGTGGGTTCACCCCTCCACTTT,CAWRIPGQGVGSPLHF
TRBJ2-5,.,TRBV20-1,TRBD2,TGCAGTGCTAGTCCCCGGACTAGCGGGAGGGCACAAGAGACCCAGTACTTC,CSASPRTSGRAQETQYF
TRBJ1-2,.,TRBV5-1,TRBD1,TGCGCCAGCACTTCTCGGACAGGGAACTCTGGCTACACCTTC,CASTSRTGNSGYTF
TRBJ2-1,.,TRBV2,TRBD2,TGTGCCAGCAGTGAATCTAGCGGCTACAATGAGCAGTTCTTC,CASSESSGYNEQFF
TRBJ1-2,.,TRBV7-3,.,TGTGCCAGCAGCTTAACGGGGAGGGGCTATGGCTACACCTTC,CASSLTGRGYGYTF
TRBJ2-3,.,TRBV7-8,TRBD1,TGTGCCAGCAGCTTAATGTGGGTGAGACAGGGACAGTATTTT,CASSLMWVRQGQYF
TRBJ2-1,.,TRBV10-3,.,TGTGCCATCATGCTCGGGGCGGGAAACAATGAGCAGTTCTTC,CAIMLGAGNNEQFF
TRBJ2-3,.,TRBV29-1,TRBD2,TGCAGCTCCAGCGGGGCAGGGCCAGATACGCAGTATTTT,CSSSGAGPDTQYF
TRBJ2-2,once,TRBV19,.,TGTGCCAGTAGGGGTCCAGGGAACACCGGGGAGCTGTTTTTT,CASRGPGNTGELFF
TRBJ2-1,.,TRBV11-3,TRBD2,TGTGCCAGCAGCCGTACCGGGACTAGCGGGGGTAATGAGCAGTTCTTC,CASSRTGTSGGNEQFF
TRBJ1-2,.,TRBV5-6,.,TGTGCCAGCAGCTTGGCGAGCAGGGCGCCCACCTTC,CASSLASRAPTF
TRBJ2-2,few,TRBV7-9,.,TGTGCCAGCAGCTTAGGAGAGGGAGGGAACACCGGGGAGCTGTTTTTT,CASSLGEGGNTGELFF
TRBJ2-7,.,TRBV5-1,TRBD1,TGCGCCAGCAGCCCGGGACAGGGGGCATCCTACGAGCAGTACTTC,CASSPGQGASYEQYF
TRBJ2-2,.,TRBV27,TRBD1,TGTGCCAGCAGTCGCCGACAGGGGTCACGGCGTGGGGAGCTGTTTTTT,CASSRRQGSRRGELFF
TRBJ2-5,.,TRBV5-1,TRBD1,TGCGCCAGCAGCAGCGGGACAGGGTTTCTGGAGACCCAGTACTTC,CASSSGTGFLETQYF
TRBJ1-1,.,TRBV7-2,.,TGTGCCAGCAGCTTAGTACAGAATATAATGAACACTGAAGCTTTCTTT,CASSLVQNIMNTEAFF
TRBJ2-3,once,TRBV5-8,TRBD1,TGTGCCAGCAGCGCAGACAGGGGGCTTGGTACGCAGTATTTT,CASSADRGLGTQYF
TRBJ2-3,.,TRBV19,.,TGTGCCACTACCACGCCCGGGACTGGGACCACAGATACGCAGTATTTT,CATTTPGTGTTDTQYF
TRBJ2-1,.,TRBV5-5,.,TGTGCCAGCAGCTTGGTAGTAGTACCAGGGGCTGAGCAGTTCTTC,CASSLVVVPGAEQFF
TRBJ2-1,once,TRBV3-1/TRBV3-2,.,TGTGCCAGCAGCCAAAGGCTAGTAAGCTCCTACAATGAGCAGTTCTTC,CASSQRLVSSYNEQFF
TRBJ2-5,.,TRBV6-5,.,TGTGCCAGCGCAGGGTGGGAGACCCAGTACTTC,CASAGWETQYF
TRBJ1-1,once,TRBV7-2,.,TGTGCCAGCAGCGCCGGTGGAGTTATCACTGAAGCTTTCTTT,CASSAGGVITEAFF
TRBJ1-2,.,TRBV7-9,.,TGTGCCAGCAGCCCACCTACACAGGGATATTATGGCTACACCTTC,CASSPPTQGYYGYTF
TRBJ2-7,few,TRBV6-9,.,TGTGCCAGCATTTCCCAGCGGCAGGACGAGCAGTACTTC,CASISQRQDEQYF
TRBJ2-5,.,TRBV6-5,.,TGTGCCAGCAGCCGCGGCGTAGGAGAGACCCAGTACTTC,CASSRGVGETQYF
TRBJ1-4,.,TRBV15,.,TGTGCCACCAGCAGAGGTTCAGGCCCTAATGAAAAACTGTTTTTT,CATSRGSGPNEKLFF
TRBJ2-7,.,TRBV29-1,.,TGCAGCGTTGGGACATCGGTCACCTACGAGCAGTACTTC,CSVGTSVTYEQYF
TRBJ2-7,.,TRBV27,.,TGTGCCAGCAGTTTCTCTGTCACTCCCTACGAGCAGTACTTC,CASSFSVTPYEQYF
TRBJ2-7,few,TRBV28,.,TGTGCCAGCTGGGCACAGGGTTTCCACTACGAGCAGTACTTC,CASWAQGFHYEQYF
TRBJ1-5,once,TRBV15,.,TGTGCCACCAGCAGAGATGTGACAGTCAATCAGCCCCAGCATTTT,CATSRDVTVNQPQHF
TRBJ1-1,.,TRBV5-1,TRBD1,TGCGCCAGCAGCTCCGGACAGGGGGTAGTTAGAAACACTGAAGCTTTCTTT,CASSSGQGVVRNTEAFF
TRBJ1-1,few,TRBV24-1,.,TGTGCCACCAGCCCAGGGGAGAGGACTGAAGCTTTCTTT,CATSPGERTEAFF
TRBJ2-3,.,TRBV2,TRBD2,TGTGCCAGCAGTACCCAAAGACTAGCGGTTCTAGAGGCAGATACGCAGTATTTT,CASSTQRLAVLEADTQYF
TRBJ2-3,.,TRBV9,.,TGTGCCAGCAGCGCCCACACAGATACGCAGTATTTT,CASSAHTDTQYF
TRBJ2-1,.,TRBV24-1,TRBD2,TGTGCCACCAGTGATTCAATTGTAGGGACTAGCGCGTACAATGAGCAGTTCTTC,CATSDSIVGTSAYNEQFF
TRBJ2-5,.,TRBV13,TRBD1,TGTGCCAGCAGCTTTAGGGACAGGCTCCAAGAGACCCAGTACTTC,CASSFRDRLQETQYF
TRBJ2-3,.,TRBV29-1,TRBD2,TGCAGCGGGCAGCGGGAGTTCACAGATACGCAGTATTTT,CSGQREFTDTQYF
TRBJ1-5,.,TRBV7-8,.,TGTGCCAGCAGCTTCAGTACTAGCAATCAGCCCCAGCATTTT,CASSFSTSNQPQHF
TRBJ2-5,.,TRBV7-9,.,TGTGCCAGCACCGGAACAGGGACGGGGGAGACCCAGTACTTC,CASTGTGTGETQYF
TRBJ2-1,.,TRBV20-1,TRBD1,TGCAGTGCTAGTAAGGGACAGGGAAAGTTCTTC,CSASKGQGKFF
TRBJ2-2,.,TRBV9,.,TGTGCCAGCAGCGTAGCCGGGACGAACACCGGGGAGCTGTTTTTT,CASSVAGTNTGELFF
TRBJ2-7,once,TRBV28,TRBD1,TGTGCCAGCAGGGGACAGGGGGCGAGCGGGAGGGCCAACGAGCAGTACTTC,CASRGQGASGRANEQYF
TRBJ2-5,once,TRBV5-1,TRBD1,TGCGCCAGCAGCGTAGCCGGACAGGAACAAGAGACCCAGTACTTC,CASSVAGQEQETQYF